This T cell receptor beta chain came from a study of tumor-infiltrating lymphocytes in localized non-small cell lung cancer. At the level of the study: Some samples were collected after neoadjuvant chemotherapy; smokers, never-smokers and several histologies were included.

A word on this clone: As yet, its antigen is unknown.

Germline CDR1 and CDR2: LGHNA and YNFKEQ. This CDR3 is 18 amino acids long. Trimming removed 0 bases at V and 0 bases at J, with 15 bases between. Assay used: immunoSEQ multiplex PCR; TCRdb lists only in-frame clones, some missing. The sample records 15,000 to 20,000 clones, just under 80% being singletons. The study's findings and limits: Only some patients had TCR sequencing, depending on available tissue. Tumors had more T cell infiltration than uninvolved lung, per TCRbeta sequencing and CD3 counts.

This sequence was found in a human donor with non-small cell lung cancer. The chain recombines TRBV4-2 with TRBJ2-4; D ambiguous. Specimen: lung tumor tissue. The CDR3 loop is CASSQDSRTPTAKNIQYF. The CDR3 DNA is TGTGCCAGCAGCCAAGATTCTAGGACCCCTACAGCCAAAAACATTCAGTACTTC.